This entry lists 11 T cell receptor beta chains sequenced from one sample in a study of shared clonotypes between healthy human individuals. Clones were read by immunoSEQ multiplex PCR, and TCRdb kept only the in-frame ones, dropping some. Of 780,000 or so clones in the sample, over 55% are singletons; the top ten hold approximately 2%. Sequencing used memory CD4+ T cells sorted from blood. Subset given: CD45RA-negative fraction. These receptors were collected from a young woman in good health.

At least ten counts were recorded for this clone. The genes are TRBV2 and TRBJ2-2; D possibly corresponds to TRBD1 (6 bases). Germline loops: CDR1 SNHLY, CDR2 FYNNEI. The CDR3 sequence is 15 residues long. The V gene lost 2 bases and the J gene lost 4 bases, with 11 bases spanning the gap. CDR3 region: CASSETGMATGELFF. CDR3 DNA: TGTGCCAGCAGTGAAACAGGGATGGCCACCGGGGAGCTGTTTTTT.

The J gene is TRBJ2-1, the V gene TRBV5-1; 7 nucleotides match TRBD1. The germline V gene encodes CDR1 SGHRS and CDR2 YFSETQ. The ends lost 3 bases at V and 4 bases at J; junction bases unmatched: 4. CDR3 size: 14 residues. CDR3 DNA sequence: TGCGCCAGCAGCTATGGGACAGAGTACAATGAGCAGTTCTTC. Translating gives CASSYGTEYNEQFF.

The chain links TRBV10-3 to TRBJ2-7; 7 bases are a match to TRBD1. The CDR3 spans 13 residues. Trimming took 6 bases from V and 3 from J; bases not matched to a gene: 5. Germline CDR1 ENHRY, CDR2 SYGVKD. CDR3 in DNA: TGTGCCATCAGGGGACGACAGGGCTACGAGCAGTACTTC. The encoded protein is CAIRGRQGYEQYF.

The chain joins TRBV2 to TRBJ1-2; D call uncertain. The CDR3 consists of 13 residues. Trimming took 7 bases from V and 5 from J, leaving 14 bases between them. Per the germline V gene, CDR1 is SNHLY and CDR2 is FYNNEI. CDR3 coding DNA: TGTGCCAGCACGTTAGAGGCAGAGTATGGCTACACCTTC. Encoded protein: CASTLEAEYGYTF.

V gene TRBV7-6 combines with J gene TRBJ2-2, with a tentative D call TRBD2 (6 bases). Germline CDR1 SGHVS, CDR2 FNYEAQ. The CDR3 extends over 16 amino acids. Trimming left V 6 bases short and J 2 bases short, with 16 bases between. CDR3 nucleotide sequence: TGTGCCAGCAGTCCTTTCGGGGGATCAAACACCGGGGAGCTGTTTTTT. Its translation: CASSPFGGSNTGELFF.

In this sample, this clone turned up a few times. The CDR3 nucleotides are TGTGCCAGCAGTTACTCGCTCCTGGCCGGCACTGAAGCTTTCTTT. Its protein product is CASSYSLLAGTEAFF. The chain has TRBV6-5 and TRBJ1-1; no reliable D call. This CDR3 region has 15 residues. From germline, CDR1 is MNHEY and CDR2 SVGAGI. Deletions cut 0 bases from V and 4 bases from J, with 12 bases between.

The rearrangement uses TRBV5-8 and TRBJ1-5, with 7 bases matching TRBD1. V dropped 0 bases and J dropped 7; count of bases not matched to a gene: 1. The CDR3 totals 13 residues. Germline V gives CDR1 SGHTS, CDR2 YDEGEE. CDR3 residues: CASSLEGAQPQHF. In DNA, the CDR3 is TGTGCCAGCAGCTTGGAGGGGGCCCAGCCCCAGCATTTT.

This sequence joins TRBV2 and TRBJ2-4; a weak D match, TRBD2 (5 bases). Trimming pared 6 bases from V and 6 bases from J, leaving 15 bases between. The germline V gene encodes CDR1 SNHLY and CDR2 FYNNEI. The CDR3 is 14 residues long. This CDR3 is CASRLSLDGNIQYF. The CDR3, as DNA: TGTGCCAGCAGGTTGTCACTAGACGGAAACATTCAGTACTTC.

This clone appeared a single time. V and J are TRBV28 and TRBJ1-5; D might be TRBD1 (5 bases). The V gene lost 5 bases and the J gene lost 4 bases, with 12 bases spanning the gap. This CDR3 is built from 14 residues. The germline CDR1 and CDR2 sequences are MDHEN and SYDVKM. DNA of the CDR3: TGTGCCAGCAGTCTCCCCGCAGGGAATCAGCCCCAGCATTTT. Translating gives CASSLPAGNQPQHF.

The chain links TRBV7-9 to TRBJ2-7, with D possibly matching TRBD2 (5 bases). Germline V gene data show CDR1 as SEHNR and CDR2 as FQNEAQ (reference sequence). This CDR3 is built from 13 residues. V shed 5 bases and J shed 2 bases, with 10 bases lying between them. The CDR3 sequence: CASSGGSTYEQYF. The CDR3 DNA follows: TGTGCCAGCAGCGGCGGGTCAACCTACGAGCAGTACTTC.

The chain has TRBV29-1 and TRBJ2-5; unclear D gene. Germline CDR1 SQVTM, CDR2 ANQGSEA. Deletions cut 6 bases from V and 5 bases from J, with 13 bases between. This CDR3 is 12 amino acids long. The CDR3 protein is CSVVTYRETQYF. CDR3 DNA: TGCAGCGTCGTAACCTACCGGGAGACCCAGTACTTC.